These 25 T cell receptor beta chains originate from one sample sequenced in a study of long-term antiretroviral therapy in people with HIV. Survey level was the resolution at which the v3.0 immunoSEQ assay ran. Sequencing used immunoSEQ multiplex PCR; TCRdb keeps in-frame clones, though not all of them. The table has roughly 23,000 clones, approximately 80% seen once; the top ten hold roughly 3.2%. The sample was unsorted PBMCs, taken 1.9 years after starting antiretroviral therapy. Source of these receptors: a woman in her forties or fifties with HIV.

This clone was seen a few times. The chain couples TRBV7-2 to TRBJ2-2; 8 bases are a match to TRBD1. In germline, CDR1 is SGHTA, CDR2 FQGNSA. The CDR3 consists of 14 residues. V lost 5 bases and J lost 4; bases outside the gene matches: 3. The CDR3 bases are TGTGCCAGCAGCCATGGACAGGGCACCGGGGAGCTGTTTTTT. Translating it yields CASSHGQGTGELFF.

The V and J genes are TRBV18 and TRBJ1-1; 7 nucleotides align to TRBD1. Per the germline V gene, CDR1 is KGHSH and CDR2 is LQKENI. CDR3 length equals 16 residues. With 3 bases clipped from V and 1 base from J, the junction kept 8 bases outside the gene matches. The CDR3 bases are TGTGCCAGCTCACCGGGGGGGACAGTAACGAACACTGAAGCTTTCTTT. Encoded protein: CASSPGGTVTNTEAFF.

This clone has more than one count but fewer than ten. This chain uses TRBV28 with TRBJ1-5; D is unresolved. V dropped 5 bases and J dropped 15 bases, with 17 bases sitting between them. Germline CDR1 and CDR2: MDHEN and SYDVKM. The CDR3 has 12 residues. This CDR3 is CASSEKQSTGHF. In DNA, the CDR3 is TGTGCCAGCAGTGAGAAACAGTCGACCGGGCATTTT.

The rearrangement uses TRBV7-6 and TRBJ2-1; 10 bases map to TRBD2. Per the germline V gene, CDR1 is SGHVS and CDR2 is FNYEAQ. This CDR3 is 15 amino acids long. The trim removed 7 bases at V and 7 bases at J, leaving 10 bases unmatched. CDR3 residues: CASTSPLAGMNEQFF. The CDR3 DNA sequence: TGTGCCAGCACCTCTCCACTAGCGGGGATGAATGAGCAGTTCTTC.

The DNA of the CDR3 is TGTGCCAGCGGAAAGACAGGGGGCCTCACAGATACGCAGTATTTT. This sequence encodes CASGKTGGLTDTQYF. The V gene is TRBV11-2, the J gene TRBJ2-3, with TRBD1 matching 10 bases. The CDR3 extends over 15 amino acids. The trim removed 8 bases at V and 2 bases at J, leaving 7 bases unmatched. CDR1 and CDR2 (germline): SGHAT, FQNNGV.

The chain joins TRBV6-5 to TRBJ1-6, with unresolved D. Trimming cost V 5 bases and J 9 bases, with 14 bases left between them. Germline CDR1 is MNHEY and CDR2 is SVGAGI. The CDR3 spans 14 residues. The CDR3 loop is CASSGASWVSPLHF. The CDR3 coding sequence is TGTGCCAGCAGTGGTGCTTCTTGGGTTTCACCCCTCCACTTT.

This clone was picked up one time. The CDR3 region has the DNA TGTGCCAGCAGCGTCCAGGGATCTAGCACAGATACGCAGTATTTT. This codes for CASSVQGSSTDTQYF. This rearrangement joins TRBV9 to TRBJ2-3; a weak D match, TRBD1 (5 bases). Germline V gene sequence: CDR1 SGDLS, CDR2 YYNGEE. The CDR3 sequence is 15 residues long. Trimming stripped 2 bases from V and 0 bases from J, with 10 bases between.

The rearrangement uses TRBV6-6 and TRBJ2-7, with 7 bases matching TRBD1. CDR3 length: 13 residues. CDR1 and CDR2 (germline): MNHNY, SVGAGI (reference sequence). V trimming: 5 bases; J trimming: 6 bases; junction bases outside the gene matches: 7. The CDR3, as DNA: TGTGCCAGCAGTCCAGGGGGTCAGGGCGAGCAGTACTTC. Translated: CASSPGGQGEQYF.

The chain is built from TRBV5-1 and TRBJ2-3; 9 bases match TRBD1. Trimming took 4 bases from V and 4 from J; bases not matched to a gene: 4. Germline V gives CDR1 SGHRS, CDR2 YFSETQ. The CDR3 has 14 amino acids. The CDR3 bases are TGCGCCAGCAGCATCGGGACAGGGTCAGATACGCAGTATTTT. Translating it yields CASSIGTGSDTQYF.

This clone was counted only a few times. The chain recombines TRBV29-1 with TRBJ1-2, with D maybe TRBD1 (6 bases). The germline V gene has CDR1 SQVTM and CDR2 ANQGSEA. The germline V and J ends were trimmed by 0 bases and 4 bases, with 15 bases remaining between them. CDR3 size: 15 residues. The CDR3 DNA sequence: TGCAGCGTTGAAGAAGGCGGACAGCGTTTCTATGGCTACACCTTC. Protein: CSVEEGGQRFYGYTF.

The rearrangement uses TRBV7-8 and TRBJ2-5, with 9 bases that match TRBD2. J was trimmed by 3 bases and V by 4 bases; bases with no gene match: 9. Germline V gene data show CDR1 as SGHVS and CDR2 as FQNEAQ. This CDR3 spans 16 amino acids. The CDR3 DNA sequence: TGTGCCAGCAGCTCTAGCTTGGCGGGGGGGGAAGAGACCCAGTACTTC. It specifies CASSSSLAGGEETQYF. Full variable domain (remainder filled in from reference TRBV7-8 and TRBJ2-5): GAGVSQSPRYKVAKRGQDVALRCDPISGHVSLFWYQQALGQGPEFLTYFQNEAQLDKSGLPSDRFFAERPEGSVSTLKIQRTQQEDSAVYLCASSSSLAGGEETQYFGPGTRLLVL.

This chain connects TRBV6-5 to TRBJ1-1, with D maybe TRBD1 (5 bases). Looked up from germline, CDR1 is MNHEY and CDR2 is SVGAGI. The CDR3 extends over 13 amino acids. The germline V and J ends were trimmed by 4 bases and 1 base, with 7 bases remaining between them. This chain's CDR3 is CASSFDRNTEAFF. The DNA of the CDR3 is TGTGCCAGCAGTTTCGACAGGAACACTGAAGCTTTCTTT.

The chain links TRBV19 to TRBJ1-6; D unclear. The V gene lost 0 bases and the J gene lost 8 bases, with 11 bases spanning the gap. The CDR3 is made up of 15 amino acids. Germline V gene sequence: CDR1 LNHDA, CDR2 SQIVND (reference sequence). This chain's CDR3 is CASSIDTKSDSPLHF. The CDR3 DNA is TGTGCCAGTAGTATAGATACCAAATCGGATTCACCCCTCCACTTT.

The rearrangement links TRBV18 to TRBJ1-5; D ambiguous. The CDR3 spans 15 residues. Germline values: CDR1 KGHSH, CDR2 LQKENI. V was cut by 4 bases and J by 1 base, with 11 bases left in between. The CDR3 DNA is TGTGCCAGCTCACGCTCCAGTGAAAGCAATCAGCCCCAGCATTTT. It encodes CASSRSSESNQPQHF.

The V call is TRBV6-6, the J call TRBJ1-5; D is unclear. Germline assignment: CDR1 MNHNY and CDR2 SVGAGI (reference sequence). The CDR3 runs to 15 residues. V lost 0 bases to trimming and J lost 1 base, with 7 bases between them. This chain's CDR3 is CASSYSPTSNQPQHF. The CDR3 bases are TGTGCCAGCAGTTACTCCCCGACGAGCAATCAGCCCCAGCATTTT.

The chain has TRBV9 and TRBJ1-5, with 8 bases matching TRBD1. This CDR3 has 15 residues. Germline CDR1 SGDLS, CDR2 YYNGEE. J gave up 2 bases and V 4 bases, and 5 bases lay outside the gene matches. The CDR3 region has the DNA TGTGCCAGCAGCCGGACAGGGTATGGCAATCAGCCCCAGCATTTT. Residues: CASSRTGYGNQPQHF.

This rearrangement joins TRBV19 to TRBJ2-4; D tentatively reads TRBD1 or TRBD2 (5 bases each). CDR3 length: 15 residues. Germline V CDR1 and CDR2: LNHDA, SQIVND (reference sequence). Deletions cut 9 bases from V and 1 base from J, with 16 bases between. The CDR3 nucleotides are TGTGCCAGCCGAGCAGGGAGTGGGGCCAAAAACATTCAGTACTTC. Translation: CASRAGSGAKNIQYF.

This clone was recorded once. The rearrangement uses TRBV27 and TRBJ2-1; 8 bases line up with TRBD1. The CDR3 covers 16 residues. Germline trimming cut 5 bases from V and 8 bases from J; bases unmatched to any gene: 14. Germline lookup yields CDR1 MNHEY and CDR2 SMNVEV (reference sequence). The CDR3, as DNA: TGTGCCAGCAGTCCCCAGGGGGCGTCTGGGTTCGATGAGCAGTTCTTC. It encodes CASSPQGASGFDEQFF.

The rearrangement joins TRBV11-2 to TRBJ1-6, with 8 bases lining up with TRBD1. In germline, CDR1 is SGHAT, CDR2 FQNNGV. CDR3 length: 17 residues. After removal of 4 bases from V and 7 bases from J, the junction contained 12 bases not matched to a gene. CDR3 coding DNA: TGTGCCAGCAGCTCAGGGGGGGTTGCAGGGGGCAATTCACCCCTCCACTTT. Its translation is CASSSGGVAGGNSPLHF.

This clone has only a few counts. This chain uses TRBV27 with TRBJ1-2, with TRBD1 as a possible D gene (6 bases). This CDR3 spans 11 amino acids. Trimming cost V 11 bases and J 4 bases, with 11 bases left between them. Germline CDR1 and CDR2: MNHEY and SMNVEV (reference sequence). CDR3 region: CAAGGAYGYTF. In nucleotides, the CDR3 is TGTGCCGCCGGGGGCGCCTATGGCTACACCTTC.

This clone was seen a single time. As DNA, the CDR3 is TGTGCCAGCAGTGATCAGACAGGTAGTCAGCCCCAGCATTTT. It translates to CASSDQTGSQPQHF. The chain joins TRBV2 to TRBJ1-5; D possibly corresponds to TRBD1 (6 bases). Germline V CDR1 and CDR2: SNHLY, FYNNEI. With 3 bases removed from V and 6 bases from J, the gap between germline ends came to 12 bases. CDR3 length: 14 residues.

The gene calls are TRBV27 and TRBJ1-5; 9 positions match TRBD1. Germline CDR1 MNHEY, CDR2 SMNVEV (reference sequence). Trimming cost V 5 bases and J 0 bases; bases outside gene matches: 5. CDR3 length equals 16 residues. Here the CDR3 reads CASSRQGVYSNQPQHF. CDR3 in DNA: TGTGCCAGCAGTCGACAGGGGGTGTATAGCAATCAGCCCCAGCATTTT.

This clone was recorded a few times. The CDR3 spells CASKEKGHEQYF. The CDR3, as DNA: TGTGCCAGCAAGGAGAAAGGGCACGAGCAGTACTTC. The V gene is TRBV6-1, the J gene TRBJ2-7; D gene uncertain. The CDR3 covers 12 residues. Trimming removed 7 bases at V and 5 bases at J, with 12 bases between. From germline, CDR1 is MNHNS and CDR2 SASEGT.

The chain links TRBV7-9 to TRBJ1-4; D may be TRBD1 (5 bases). V lost 5 bases and J lost 0, with 13 bases in between. The length of the CDR3 is 16 residues. The germline V gene encodes CDR1 SEHNR and CDR2 FQNEAQ (reference sequence). CDR3 sequence: CASSVRDPATNEKLFF. The CDR3, as DNA: TGTGCCAGCAGCGTCCGGGACCCTGCAACTAATGAAAAACTGTTTTTT.

The chain has TRBV6-1 and TRBJ1-2; D unresolved. CDR1 is MNHNS, CDR2 SASEGT, per germline. This CDR3 is built from 15 residues. The ends were cut back, 4 bases at V and 2 bases at J, with 14 bases in the middle. The CDR3, as DNA: TGTGCCAGCAGTGTCAAAACGGCAGAGAACTATGGCTACACCTTC. Translation: CASSVKTAENYGYTF.